The TCR beta chain described here comes from a study of STAT3 mutations in large granular lymphocyte leukemia. Study-level background: Canonical activating STAT3 mutations were detected in roughly half of the longitudinally sequenced T-LGLL patients. Immunosuppressive therapy was given to more than half of T-LGLL patients. Study-level findings and limits: Suggested: STAT3 mutation was not the ancestral event for these clonal expansions. All newly emerging clones after therapy were STAT3 wild type. Every T-cell large granular lymphocyte leukemia patient had at least one immunodominant TCR beta clonotype.

The data were produced by immunoSEQ multiplex PCR, yet TCRdb's version contains in-frame clones alone and is incomplete. The data hold 15,000 or so clones, with approximately 84% observed a single time. To note about this clone: Its antigen is as yet unknown.

The sequence came from a man in his fifties with T-cell large granular lymphocyte leukemia. Some clones in this sample may be carry-over from other donors' samples. Sequencing input: peripheral blood mononuclear cells.

The CDR3 region is CASSILAGGGLGEQFF. In DNA form, the CDR3 reads TGTGCCAGCAGCATTCTAGCGGGGGGGGGTCTGGGTGAGCAGTTCTTC. This chain links TRBV5-5 with TRBJ2-1, with 12 bases aligning to TRBD2. The CDR3 sequence is 16 residues long. V was pared by 4 bases and J by 9 bases, with 11 bases of the junction left unmatched. CDR1 is SGHKS, CDR2 YYEKEE, per germline (reference sequence). Full variable domain (remainder filled in from reference TRBV5-5 and TRBJ2-1): DAGVTQSPTHLIKTRGQQVTLRCSPISGHKSVSWYQQVLGQGPQFIFQYYEKEERGRGNFPDRFSARQFPNYSSELNVNALLLGDSALYLCASSILAGGGLGEQFFGPGTRLTVL.